This T cell receptor beta chain was observed in a study of vaccination effects on CD4 cells after COVID-19. Germline V gene sequence: CDR1 MGHDK, CDR2 SYGVNS. The V gene lost 1 base and the J gene lost 6 bases, with 15 bases spanning the gap. The CDR3 contains 15 residues. A remark on this clone: Its antigen is undetermined.

Sequenced by immunoSEQ multiplex PCR; TCRdb stores in-frame clones only, minus some. The data show roughly 55,000 clones, roughly 78% seen once. Sequencing in the ViraFEST assay came after antigen-specific CD4+ T cells had been expanded with viral peptide pools, which were used to stimulate PBMC. CD4+ T cells were isolated after 10 days of culture. As their vaccination, participants received two doses of either BNT162b2 or mRNA-1273. The sequencing used CD4+ T cells from PBMCs cultured with HCoV-OC43 spike peptides, collected after COVID-19 vaccination. Subset meaning: HCoV-OC43 spike overlapping peptide pool stimulation. This receptor was taken from a human donor who received a COVID-19 vaccine. The chain carries TRBV25-1 and TRBJ1-2; D perhaps matches TRBD1 (5 bases). The chain's CDR3 is CASSEFTQGVNGYTF. The DNA for the CDR3 is TGTGCCAGCAGTGAATTTACCCAAGGGGTTAATGGCTACACCTTC.